A selection of T cell receptor beta chains follows, all from one sample in a study of cytomegalovirus exposure and HLA in healthy donors. Profiled with immunoSEQ multiplex PCR; TCRdb holds only in-frame clones, not every one. The sample lists over 100,000 clones, approximately 92% seen once, with more than 1% in the top ten. Input material: PBMCs. The receptors here all came from a woman younger than 30 in good health and CMV-seronegative. CDR3s include the opening cysteine and the closing phenylalanine or tryptophan. D genes are given only for firm matches.

V gene	D gene	J gene	CDR3 DNA	CDR3 protein
TRBV15	TRBD1	TRBJ1-2	TGTGCCACCAGCAGAACTAGACAGGGGCATGGCTACACCTTC	CATSRTRQGHGYTF
TRBV10-2	NA	TRBJ2-3	TGCGCCAGCAGGGCTAGCGGCACAGATACGCAGTATTTT	CASRASGTDTQYF
TRBV2	NA	TRBJ2-7	TGTGCCAGCAGTGGGGAGTACGAGCAGTACTTC	CASSGEYEQYF
TRBV6-6	NA	TRBJ2-7	TGTGCCAGCAGCACACCGACCTACGAGCAGTACTTC	CASSTPTYEQYF
TRBV11-3	TRBD2	TRBJ2-5	TGTGCCAGCAGCCCGCGGGGGGAGAGTCAAGAGACCCAGTACTTC	CASSPRGESQETQYF
TRBV5-4	NA	TRBJ1-3	TGTGCCAGCAGCTTACAGGGACCTGGAAACACCATATATTTT	CASSLQGPGNTIYF
TRBV11-3	NA	TRBJ2-3	TGTGCCAGCAGGGAGACTAGTATTTCAGATACGCAGTATTTT	CASRETSISDTQYF
TRBV13	TRBD1	TRBJ2-3	TGTGCCAGCAGCGCCCGGGACAGGGGCACAGATACGCAGTATTTT	CASSARDRGTDTQYF
TRBV19	TRBD1	TRBJ1-5	TGTGCCAGTAGTATAGACTCTGACAGGGGTACGAGCAATCAGCCCCAGCATTTT	CASSIDSDRGTSNQPQHF
TRBV11-3	TRBD1	TRBJ1-1	TGTGCCAGCAGCTTAGGACAGGGGGAGTCCACTGAAGCTTTCTTT	CASSLGQGESTEAFF
TRBV2	TRBD2	TRBJ2-3	TGTGCCAGCGCCGGGCAGCGGGGGTTCACAGATACGCAGTATTTT	CASAGQRGFTDTQYF
TRBV6-5	TRBD1	TRBJ2-7	TGTGCCAGCAGACACAGACAGGGGGCCCACGAGCAGTACTTC	CASRHRQGAHEQYF
TRBV11-1	TRBD1	TRBJ1-4	TGTGCCAGCAGACAAACGGGACAGATGTCTAATGAAAAACTGTTTTTT	CASRQTGQMSNEKLFF
TRBV10-3	TRBD2	TRBJ2-5	TGTGCCATCAGTGACCCGCTTCGGGGGGTGGAGACCCAGTACTTC	CAISDPLRGVETQYF
TRBV5-1	TRBD1	TRBJ1-6	TGCGCCAGCAGCTCTACAGGGGGGGGATCACCCCTCCACTTT	CASSSTGGGSPLHF